Each of the 2 T cell receptor beta chains below was sequenced from the same sample in a study of OX40 agonist ivuxolimab in advanced cancers. This table comes from immunoSEQ multiplex PCR, and its TCRdb copy is limited to in-frame clones, with some not included. The data contain 55,000 to 75,000 clones, roughly 89% of them seen just once; the ten biggest clones take up approximately 1.1%. Sequenced material: CD4+ or CD8+ T cells sorted from blood, taken in a trial of the OX40 agonist ivuxolimab. These receptors all stem from an adult with an advanced solid tumor such as melanoma, head and neck, liver or kidney cancer.

This chain joins TRBV21-1 and TRBJ2-7. TRBV21-1 is a pseudogene segment. CDR3 length: 17 amino acids. The DNA of the CDR3 is TGTGCCAGCAGCAAGCGGGGTTGGGACTTGGGACACTACGAGCAGTACTTC. Translation: CASSKRGWDLGHYEQYF.

J is TRBJ2-2 and V is TRBV30; D unclear. The CDR3 runs 14 residues. Trimming stripped 5 bases from V and 4 bases from J, with 14 bases between. Germline CDR1 reads GTSNPN; CDR2 reads SVGIG (reference sequence). DNA of the CDR3: TGTGCCTGGGGGCCTAGGATGGTCACCGGGGAGCTGTTTTTT. As protein: CAWGPRMVTGELFF.